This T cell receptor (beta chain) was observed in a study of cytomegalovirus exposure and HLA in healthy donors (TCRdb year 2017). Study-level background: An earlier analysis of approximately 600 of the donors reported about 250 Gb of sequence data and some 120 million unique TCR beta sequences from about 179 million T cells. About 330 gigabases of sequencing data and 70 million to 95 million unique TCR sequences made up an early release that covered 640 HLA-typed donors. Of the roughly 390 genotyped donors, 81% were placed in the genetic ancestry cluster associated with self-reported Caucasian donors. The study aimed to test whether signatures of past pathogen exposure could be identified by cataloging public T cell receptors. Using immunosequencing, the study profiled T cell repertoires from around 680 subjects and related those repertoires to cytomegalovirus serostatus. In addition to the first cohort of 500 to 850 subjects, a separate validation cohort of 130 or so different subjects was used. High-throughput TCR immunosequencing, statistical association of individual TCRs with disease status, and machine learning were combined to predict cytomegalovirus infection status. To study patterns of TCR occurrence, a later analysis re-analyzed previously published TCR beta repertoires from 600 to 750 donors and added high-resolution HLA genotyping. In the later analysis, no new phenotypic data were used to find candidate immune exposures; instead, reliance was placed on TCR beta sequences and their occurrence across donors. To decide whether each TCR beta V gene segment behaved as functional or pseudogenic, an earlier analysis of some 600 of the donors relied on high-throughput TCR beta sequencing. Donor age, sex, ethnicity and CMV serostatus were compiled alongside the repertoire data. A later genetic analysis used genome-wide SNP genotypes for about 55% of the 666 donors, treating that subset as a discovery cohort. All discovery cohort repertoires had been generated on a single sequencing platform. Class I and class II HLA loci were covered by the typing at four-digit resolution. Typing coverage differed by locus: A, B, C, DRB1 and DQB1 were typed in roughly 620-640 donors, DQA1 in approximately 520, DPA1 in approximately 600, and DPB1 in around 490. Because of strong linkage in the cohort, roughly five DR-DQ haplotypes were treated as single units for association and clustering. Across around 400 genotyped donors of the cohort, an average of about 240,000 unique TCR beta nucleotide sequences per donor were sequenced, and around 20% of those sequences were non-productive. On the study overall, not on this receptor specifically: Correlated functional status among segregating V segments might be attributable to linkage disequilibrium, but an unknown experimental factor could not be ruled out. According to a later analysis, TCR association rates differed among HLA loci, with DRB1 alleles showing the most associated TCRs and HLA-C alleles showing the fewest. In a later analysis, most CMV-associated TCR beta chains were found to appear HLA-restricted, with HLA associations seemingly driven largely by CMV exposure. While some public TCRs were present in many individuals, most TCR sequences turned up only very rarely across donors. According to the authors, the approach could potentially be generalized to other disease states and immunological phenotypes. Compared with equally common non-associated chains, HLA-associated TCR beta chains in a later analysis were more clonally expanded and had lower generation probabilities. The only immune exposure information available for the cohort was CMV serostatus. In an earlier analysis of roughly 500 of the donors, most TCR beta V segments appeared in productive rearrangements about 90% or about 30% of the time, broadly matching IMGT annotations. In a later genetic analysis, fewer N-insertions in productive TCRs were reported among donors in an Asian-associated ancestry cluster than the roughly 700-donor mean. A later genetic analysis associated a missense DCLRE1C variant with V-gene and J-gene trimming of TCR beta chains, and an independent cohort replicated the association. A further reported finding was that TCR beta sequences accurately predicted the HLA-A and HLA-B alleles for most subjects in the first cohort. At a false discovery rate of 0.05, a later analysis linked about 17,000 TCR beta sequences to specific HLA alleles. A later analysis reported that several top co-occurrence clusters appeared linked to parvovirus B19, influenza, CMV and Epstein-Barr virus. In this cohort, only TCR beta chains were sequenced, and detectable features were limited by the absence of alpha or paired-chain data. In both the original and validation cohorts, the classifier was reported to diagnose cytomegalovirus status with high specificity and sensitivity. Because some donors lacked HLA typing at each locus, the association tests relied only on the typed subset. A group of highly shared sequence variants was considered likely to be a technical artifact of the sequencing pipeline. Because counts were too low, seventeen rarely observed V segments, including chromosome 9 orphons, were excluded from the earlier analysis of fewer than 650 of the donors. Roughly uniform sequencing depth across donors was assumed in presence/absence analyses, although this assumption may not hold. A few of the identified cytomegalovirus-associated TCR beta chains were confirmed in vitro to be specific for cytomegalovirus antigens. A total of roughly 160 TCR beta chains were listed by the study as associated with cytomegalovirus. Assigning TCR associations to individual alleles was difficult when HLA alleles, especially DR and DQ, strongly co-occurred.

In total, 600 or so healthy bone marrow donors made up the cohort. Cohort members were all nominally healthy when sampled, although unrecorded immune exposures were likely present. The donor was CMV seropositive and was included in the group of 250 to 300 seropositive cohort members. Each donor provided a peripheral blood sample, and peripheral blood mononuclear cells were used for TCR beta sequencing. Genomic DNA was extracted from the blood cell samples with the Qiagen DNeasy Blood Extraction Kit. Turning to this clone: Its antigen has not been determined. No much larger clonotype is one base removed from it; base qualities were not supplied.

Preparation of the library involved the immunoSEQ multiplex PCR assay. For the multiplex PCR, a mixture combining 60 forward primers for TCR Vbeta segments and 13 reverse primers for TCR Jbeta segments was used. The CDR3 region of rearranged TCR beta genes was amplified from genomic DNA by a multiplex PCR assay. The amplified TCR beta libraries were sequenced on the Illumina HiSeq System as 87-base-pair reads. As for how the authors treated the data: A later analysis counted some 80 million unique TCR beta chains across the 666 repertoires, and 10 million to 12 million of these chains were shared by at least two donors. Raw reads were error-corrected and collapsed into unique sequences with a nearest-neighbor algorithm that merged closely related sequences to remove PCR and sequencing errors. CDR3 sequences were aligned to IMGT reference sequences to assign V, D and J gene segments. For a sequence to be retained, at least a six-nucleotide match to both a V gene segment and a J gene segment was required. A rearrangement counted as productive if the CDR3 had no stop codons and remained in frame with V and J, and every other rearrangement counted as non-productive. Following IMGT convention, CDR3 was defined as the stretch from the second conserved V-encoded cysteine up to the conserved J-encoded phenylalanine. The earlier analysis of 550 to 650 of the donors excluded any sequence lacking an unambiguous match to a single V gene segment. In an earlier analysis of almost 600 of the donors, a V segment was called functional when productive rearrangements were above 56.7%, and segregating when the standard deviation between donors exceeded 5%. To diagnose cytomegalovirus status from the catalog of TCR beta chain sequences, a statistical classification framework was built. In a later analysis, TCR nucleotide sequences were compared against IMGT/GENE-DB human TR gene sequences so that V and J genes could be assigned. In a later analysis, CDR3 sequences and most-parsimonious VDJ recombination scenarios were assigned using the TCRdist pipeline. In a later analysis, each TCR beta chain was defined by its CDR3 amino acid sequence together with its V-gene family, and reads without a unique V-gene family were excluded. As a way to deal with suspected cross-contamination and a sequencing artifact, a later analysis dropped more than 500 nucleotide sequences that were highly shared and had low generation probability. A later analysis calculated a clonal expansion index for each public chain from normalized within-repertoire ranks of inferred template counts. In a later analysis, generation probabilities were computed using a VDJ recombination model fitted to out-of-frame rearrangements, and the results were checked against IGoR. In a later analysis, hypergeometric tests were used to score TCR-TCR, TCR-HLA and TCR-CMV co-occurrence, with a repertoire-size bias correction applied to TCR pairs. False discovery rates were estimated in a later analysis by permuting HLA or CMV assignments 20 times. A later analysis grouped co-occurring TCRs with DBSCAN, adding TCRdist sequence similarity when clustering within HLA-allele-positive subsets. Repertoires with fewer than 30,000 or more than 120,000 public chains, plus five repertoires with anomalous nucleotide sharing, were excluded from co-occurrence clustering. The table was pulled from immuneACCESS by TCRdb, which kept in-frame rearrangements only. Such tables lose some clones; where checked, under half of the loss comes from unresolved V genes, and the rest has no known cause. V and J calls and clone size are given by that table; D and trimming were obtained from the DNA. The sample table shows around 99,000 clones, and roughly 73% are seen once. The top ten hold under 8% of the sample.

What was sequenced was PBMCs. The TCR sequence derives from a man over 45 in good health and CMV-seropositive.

The CDR3 protein is CASSFRDSRTGELFF. The nucleotide sequence is TGCGCCAGCAGCTTCCGGGACAGCAGGACCGGGGAGCTGTTTTTT. The rearrangement combines TRBV5-1 with TRBJ2-2, with 7 junctional bases fitting TRBD1. The germline V gene supplies CDR1 SGHRS and CDR2 YFSETQ. Counted from cysteine to phenylalanine, this CDR3 has 15 amino acids. Only the CDR3 portion is preserved as DNA: 45 bases, with reading frame beginning at the first base. V loses 2 bases at its end and J loses 5 bases; junction bases beyond the gene matches: 6.